Following are 30 T cell receptor beta chains from one sample sequenced in a study of blood T cell repertoires in COVID-19. TCRdb's copy holds only in-frame clones and misses some; the assay was immunoSEQ multiplex PCR. The top ten hold approximately 4% of the sample, which has more than 130,000 clones, around nine tenths seen once. Sequenced sample: peripheral blood. The source of these receptors is a woman aged 35 to 49 with acute or convalescent COVID-19.

J is TRBJ1-4 and V is TRBV5-1; D is undetermined. Trimming removed 1 base at V and 0 bases at J, with 4 bases between. This CDR3 has 14 amino acids. Germline V gene data show CDR1 as SGHRS and CDR2 as YFSETQ. The chain's CDR3 is CASSLTATNEKLFF. The CDR3 DNA follows: TGCGCCAGCAGCTTGACAGCAACTAATGAAAAACTGTTTTTT.

The genes are TRBV3-1 (or the pseudogene TRBV3-2) and TRBJ2-5; 8 nucleotides match TRBD2. Germline V CDR1 and CDR2: LGHDT, YNNKEL (reference sequence). This CDR3 spans 15 amino acids. The junction had 6 bases not matched to a gene; V was cut back by 1 base and J by 5 bases. CDR3 amino acids: CASSQGAGVSETQYF. The CDR3 DNA reads TGTGCCAGCAGCCAAGGAGCGGGAGTGTCCGAGACCCAGTACTTC.

This chain uses TRBV2 with TRBJ1-5; 7 nucleotides match TRBD1. Germline values: CDR1 SNHLY, CDR2 FYNNEI. V was clipped by 1 base and J by 4 bases; unmatched bases: 1. The CDR3 is 14 residues long. CDR3 sequence reads: CASSEGQGNQPQHF. DNA of the CDR3: TGTGCCAGCAGTGAAGGACAGGGAAATCAGCCCCAGCATTTT.

The V call is TRBV7-7, the J call TRBJ2-2; D gene ambiguous. Germline V lookup: CDR1 SSHAT, CDR2 FNYEAQ (reference sequence). Trimming removed 3 bases from V and 1 base from J, with 6 bases in between. This CDR3 region has 14 residues. Here the CDR3 reads CASSFGQNTGELFF. The CDR3 DNA reads TGTGCCAGCAGCTTTGGGCAGAACACCGGGGAGCTGTTTTTT.

The chain is built from TRBV19 and TRBJ1-3; 7 bases agree with TRBD1. J gave up 6 bases and V 7 bases, and 3 bases lay outside the gene matches. Germline CDR1 reads LNHDA; CDR2 reads SQIVND (reference sequence). This CDR3 is 12 amino acids long. The CDR3 DNA is TGTGCCAGTACTCAGGGGGAAAACACCATATATTTT. Translation: CASTQGENTIYF.

The chain recombines TRBV4-1 with TRBJ2-2; a weak D match, TRBD2 (5 bases). CDR3 length: 16 amino acids. V was cut by 1 base and J by 0 bases, with 9 bases left in between. Germline loops: CDR1 MGHRA, CDR2 YSYEKL. The CDR3, as DNA: TGCGCCAGCAGCCAAGCGAGTAGCGCGAACACCGGGGAGCTGTTTTTT. The encoded protein is CASSQASSANTGELFF.

The chain's CDR3 is CASSAGDRGRETQYF. The CDR3 DNA reads as TGTGCCAGCAGTGCCGGGGACAGGGGAAGAGAGACCCAGTACTTC. This rearrangement joins TRBV25-1 to TRBJ2-5; 10 bases match TRBD1. The CDR3 sequence is 15 residues long. CDR1 and CDR2 (germline): MGHDK, SYGVNS. Trimming took 4 bases from V and 4 from J; bases not matched to a gene: 6.

This chain links TRBV5-1 with TRBJ2-1, with D perhaps TRBD2 (7 bases). The V end lost 3 bases, the J end lost 10 bases, and 29 bases lay between the germline ends. The CDR3 covers 18 residues. The germline gives CDR1 SGHRS, CDR2 YFSETQ. The CDR3 loop reads CASSSRVQMVGGGSEQFF. The CDR3 region has the DNA TGCGCCAGCAGCTCCAGGGTTCAAATGGTGGGAGGGGGTTCGGAGCAGTTCTTC.

V gene TRBV5-4 combines with J gene TRBJ1-2, with a tentative D call TRBD1 (5 bases). There are 14 residues in the CDR3. V was shortened by 0 bases and J by 5 bases, with 11 bases between the two germline ends. The germline CDR1 and CDR2 sequences are SGHNT and YYREEE (reference sequence). CDR3 region: CASSLDGAGYGYTF. Here the CDR3 DNA reads TGTGCCAGCAGCTTGGATGGGGCGGGGTATGGCTACACCTTC.

V usage is TRBV5-1 and J usage is TRBJ2-1; TRBD1 matches 9 bases. J lost 7 bases, V lost 1 base, and 6 bases had no gene match. This CDR3 has 15 amino acids. From germline, CDR1 is SGHRS and CDR2 YFSETQ. As DNA, the CDR3 is TGCGCCAGCAGCTTGTTCGGACAGGGGAAGAATGAGCAGTTCTTC. Translating it yields CASSLFGQGKNEQFF.

The genes are TRBV7-3 and TRBJ2-6; D is possibly TRBD1 (5 bases). CDR1 SGHTA and CDR2 FQGTGA come from the germline V gene. CDR3 size: 21 residues. The ends were cut back, 1 base at V and 0 bases at J, with 22 bases in the middle. DNA for the CDR3: TGTGCCAGCAGCTTAAATACGTACGAGACAGTCAAAAACTCTGGGGCCAACGTCCTGACTTTC. Encoded protein: CASSLNTYETVKNSGANVLTF.

V usage is TRBV4-2 and J usage is TRBJ2-1, with 10 bases fitting TRBD2. V trimming: 1 base; J trimming: 2 bases; junction bases outside the gene matches: 8. This CDR3 contains 18 residues. The germline gives CDR1 LGHNA, CDR2 YNFKEQ. The DNA for the CDR3 is TGTGCCAGCAGCCAAGCTACTAGCGGGACAACGACCTACAATGAGCAGTTCTTC. Its protein product is CASSQATSGTTTYNEQFF.

This CDR3 is CASSPRTVSSNQPQHF. The CDR3 nucleotides are TGTGCCAGCAGCCCTCGGACTGTATCTAGCAATCAGCCCCAGCATTTT. The chain links TRBV4-2 to TRBJ1-5; D remains unclear. CDR1 is LGHNA, CDR2 YNFKEQ, per germline. Between the trimmed V and J ends, which lost 4 bases and 0 bases, there was a span of 13 bases. This CDR3 region has 16 residues.

The chain couples TRBV6-5 to TRBJ1-4, with D perhaps TRBD1 (6 bases). V was shortened by 5 bases and J by 4 bases, with 11 bases between the two germline ends. Germline loops: CDR1 MNHEY, CDR2 SVGAGI. This CDR3 spans 14 amino acids. CDR3 DNA sequence: TGTGCCAGCAGTCCTACAGGGAGTAATGAAAAACTGTTTTTT. Translated, it gives CASSPTGSNEKLFF.

A few counts support this clone. CDR3 in amino acids: CASSFGTGLNTEAFF. The CDR3 nucleotides are TGCGCCAGCAGCTTCGGGACAGGGTTGAACACTGAAGCTTTCTTT. The chain couples TRBV5-1 to TRBJ1-1, with TRBD1 matching over 9 bases. This CDR3 contains 15 residues. Trimming removed 2 bases from V and 0 bases from J; junction bases left unmatched: 2. Germline CDR1 and CDR2: SGHRS and YFSETQ.

The V call is TRBV5-4, the J call TRBJ1-2; 7 bases match TRBD1. The CDR3 covers 14 residues. Germline loops: CDR1 SGHNT, CDR2 YYREEE (reference sequence). The ends lost 0 bases at V and 3 bases at J; junction bases unmatched: 2. For the CDR3, the DNA is TGTGCCAGCAGCTTGGCTCAGGGGGACTATGGCTACACCTTC. The encoded protein is CASSLAQGDYGYTF.

The CDR3 loop reads CASSSTQAQNTEAFF. DNA of the CDR3: TGTGCCAGCTCATCAACACAGGCCCAGAACACTGAAGCTTTCTTT. The genes are TRBV18 and TRBJ1-1, with a tentative D call TRBD1 (5 bases). The germline V gene has CDR1 KGHSH and CDR2 LQKENI. V lost 5 bases and J lost 1, with 14 bases in between. This CDR3 is built from 15 residues.

The chain has TRBV6-5 and TRBJ1-1; D might be TRBD1 (6 bases). The CDR3 runs 12 residues. V was trimmed by 8 bases and J by 1 base, leaving 8 bases between them. CDR1 MNHEY and CDR2 SVGAGI come from the germline V gene. CDR3 region: CASQTGNTEAFF. Here the CDR3 DNA reads TGTGCCAGCCAGACAGGGAACACTGAAGCTTTCTTT.

The J gene is TRBJ1-3, the V gene TRBV25-1; maybe TRBD1 (6 bases). Germline assignment: CDR1 MGHDK and CDR2 SYGVNS. Deletions cut 3 bases from V and 0 bases from J, with 12 bases between. The CDR3 runs to 16 residues. CDR3 bases: TGTGCCAGCAGTGAGGGGGGGCATTTCTCTGGAAACACCATATATTTT. Protein sequence: CASSEGGHFSGNTIYF.

The V gene is TRBV28, the J gene TRBJ1-3, with 7 bases matching TRBD1. The CDR3 sequence is 18 residues long. Per germline, CDR1 MDHEN and CDR2 SYDVKM. The V gene end was trimmed by 1 base and the J gene end by 0 bases; junction bases not matched to a gene: 9. CDR3 nucleotide sequence: TGTGCCAGCAGTTTATTTGACCTGGGGACAGCCTCTGGAAACACCATATATTTT. It specifies CASSLFDLGTASGNTIYF. The whole variable domain, remainder taken from reference TRBV28 and TRBJ1-3, is DVKVTQSSRYLVKRTGEKVFLECVQDMDHENMFWYRQDPGLGLRLIYFSYDVKMKEKGDIPEGYSVSREKKERFSLILESASTNQTSMYLCASSLFDLGTASGNTIYFGEGSWLTVV.

This clone occurred once. The V call is TRBV4-3, the J call TRBJ2-1; 11 bases match TRBD2. Germline V gene sequence: CDR1 LGHNA, CDR2 YSLEER. This CDR3 is 18 amino acids long. The V gene end was trimmed by 1 base and the J gene end by 0 bases; junction bases not matched to a gene: 5. CDR3 loop: CASSQGVLAGGSYNEQFF. The CDR3 DNA reads TGCGCCAGCAGCCAAGGTGTCCTAGCGGGGGGCTCCTACAATGAGCAGTTCTTC.

The genes are TRBV4-3 and TRBJ1-2, with no clear D. The length of the CDR3 is 13 residues. The germline CDR1 and CDR2 sequences are LGHNA and YSLEER. Trimming removed 0 bases from V and 7 bases from J, with 9 bases in between. CDR3 amino acids: CASSQDRTVGYTF. The CDR3 nucleotides are TGCGCCAGCAGCCAAGATCGAACGGTTGGCTACACCTTC.

The chain employs TRBV7-9 and TRBJ1-2, with TRBD1 identical over 9 bases. Germline V lookup: CDR1 SEHNR, CDR2 FQNEAQ (reference sequence). J lost 4 bases, V lost 4 bases, and 10 bases had no gene match. CDR3 length equals 16 residues. The CDR3 spells CASSSDGQGQRYGYTF. CDR3 nucleotides: TGTGCCAGCAGCTCAGATGGACAGGGGCAACGCTATGGCTACACCTTC.

The rearrangement joins TRBV29-1 to TRBJ1-1; D is ambiguous. Germline loops: CDR1 SQVTM, CDR2 ANQGSEA. Trimming took off 4 bases at V and 2 bases at J, with 14 bases between the two ends. The CDR3 is 14 residues long. The CDR3 sequence: CSVGVDSSNTEAFF. The CDR3 DNA follows: TGCAGCGTTGGGGTCGATAGCAGTAACACTGAAGCTTTCTTT.

The DNA of the CDR3 is TGTGCCAGCAGCCGACCGGGGGTCTATGGCTACACCTTC. Translation gives CASSRPGVYGYTF. The gene calls are TRBV27 and TRBJ1-2; the D gene is possibly TRBD1 (5 bases). Germline V lookup: CDR1 MNHEY, CDR2 SMNVEV (reference sequence). V was trimmed by 6 bases and J by 4 bases, leaving 12 bases between them. The CDR3 runs 13 residues.

The chain recombines TRBV5-8 with TRBJ1-2; the D is unclear. This CDR3 has 16 residues. Germline V gene lookup returns CDR1 SGHTS and CDR2 YDEGEE. With 4 bases removed from V and 5 bases from J, the gap between germline ends came to 21 bases. The CDR3 DNA is TGTGCCAGCAGCCCGAGGGAGGCAGGTCCCTTGTATGGCTACACCTTC. Residues: CASSPREAGPLYGYTF.

This clone showed up just a few times. This sequence joins TRBV5-1 and TRBJ2-3; 8 bases are shared with TRBD2. V shed 4 bases and J 3 bases; nucleotides not matched to a gene: 7. Germline CDR1 SGHRS, CDR2 YFSETQ. The CDR3 has 15 residues. CDR3 coding DNA: TGCGCCAGCAGCCCTCCGGGGGGGGCGACAGATACGCAGTATTTT. Its protein product is CASSPPGGATDTQYF.

The chain uses TRBV19 and TRBJ1-5; 7 bases match TRBD1. V lost 4 bases and J lost 6; bases outside the gene matches: 6. Germline V gives CDR1 LNHDA, CDR2 SQIVND (reference sequence). This CDR3 is built from 14 residues. The CDR3 is CASSTIQGSQPQHF. The DNA for the CDR3 is TGTGCCAGTAGTACCATACAGGGGAGTCAGCCCCAGCATTTT.

The chain combines TRBV7-9 with TRBJ2-5, with 10 bases lining up with TRBD2. Germline trimming cut 4 bases from V and 0 bases from J; bases unmatched to any gene: 11. CDR1 SEHNR and CDR2 FQNEAQ come from the germline V gene (reference sequence). The CDR3 has 18 amino acids. The CDR3 DNA is TGTGCCAGCAGCTCCCGCCTCTATAGCGGGGGGTACCAAGAGACCCAGTACTTC. Translation: CASSSRLYSGGYQETQYF.

This chain connects TRBV30 to TRBJ1-2, with D possibly TRBD1 on 6 matching bases. The V gene's germline CDR1 is GTSNPN and CDR2 SVGIG (reference sequence). Trimming left V 2 bases short and J 0 bases short, with 16 bases between. This CDR3 has 16 amino acids. This chain's CDR3 is CAWSPLRGQPNYGYTF. In DNA form, the CDR3 reads TGTGCCTGGAGTCCCCTCCGAGGACAGCCTAACTATGGCTACACCTTC.